Listed here are 27 T cell receptor beta chains from one sample, sequenced in a study of T cell responses to AZD1222 COVID-19 vaccine. Clones were sequenced by immunoSEQ multiplex PCR, and TCRdb holds only the in-frame ones, with some missing. Among roughly 150,000 clones, approximately 85% were seen once, and the ten largest hold around 8.6%. The starting material was peripheral blood, obtained on day 0 of AZD1222 vaccination. These receptors were collected from an adult in good health.

This chain uses TRBV6-2 or TRBV6-3 with TRBJ2-3; unclear D gene. The germline V gene encodes CDR1 MNHEY and CDR2 SVGEGT. V lost 6 bases to trimming and J lost 8 bases, with 9 bases between them. The CDR3 is made up of 11 amino acids. DNA of the CDR3: TGTGCCAGCAGCCAAGGAAGTACGCAGTATTTT. It encodes CASSQGSTQYF.

V and J are TRBV24-1 and TRBJ2-1, with D possibly being TRBD1 (6 bases). The germline V and J ends were trimmed by 9 bases and 9 bases, with 17 bases remaining between them. The germline CDR1 and CDR2 sequences are KGHDR and SFDVKD. The CDR3 has 13 amino acids. The CDR3 DNA sequence: TGTGCCACCTCGGTACAGGGTACGGGTGAGCAGTTCTTC. This gives the protein CATSVQGTGEQFF.

This clone was seen a single time. V gene TRBV7-9 combines with J gene TRBJ2-1, with 7 bases aligning to TRBD1. Germline CDR1 SEHNR, CDR2 FQNEAQ (reference sequence). This CDR3 has 15 amino acids. J gave up 3 bases and V 6 bases, and 8 bases lay outside the gene matches. The CDR3, as DNA: TGTGCCAGCAGTCGGGTCCGGGACAGCTACAATGAGCAGTTCTTC. It translates to CASSRVRDSYNEQFF.

The chain couples TRBV18 to TRBJ1-1; D not resolved. The length of the CDR3 is 15 residues. Germline V gene lookup returns CDR1 KGHSH and CDR2 LQKENI. The germline V and J ends were trimmed by 6 bases and 4 bases, with 18 bases remaining between them. The CDR3 here is CASSSDPGRTTEAFF. The CDR3 DNA sequence: TGTGCCAGCTCCTCTGACCCGGGGAGAACCACTGAAGCTTTCTTT. The entire variable domain, with the rest obtained from reference TRBV18 and TRBJ1-1, is as follows: NAGVMQNPRHLVRRRGQEARLRCSPMKGHSHVYWYRQLPEEGLKFMVYLQKENIIDESGMPKERFSAEFPKEGPSILRIQQVVRGDSAAYFCASSSDPGRTTEAFFGQGTRLTVV.

The CDR3 sequence is CASSLEITLTYSGANVLTF. In DNA, the CDR3 is TGTGCCAGCAGCTTGGAAATAACCTTGACTTACTCTGGGGCCAACGTCCTGACTTTC. The J gene is TRBJ2-6, the V gene TRBV5-6; D remains ambiguous. This CDR3 has 19 residues. V was cut by 0 bases and J by 0 bases, with 16 bases left in between. CDR1 and CDR2 from the germline V gene are SGHDT and YYEEEE. Variable domain in full (rest from reference TRBV5-6 and TRBJ2-6): DAGVTQSPTHLIKTRGQQVTLRCSPKSGHDTVSWYQQALGQGPQFIFQYYEEEERQRGNFPDRFSGHQFPNYSSELNVNALLLGDSALYLCASSLEITLTYSGANVLTFGAGSRLTVL.

The chain couples TRBV3-1 (or the pseudogene TRBV3-2) to TRBJ1-1; the D is unclear. V lost 1 base, J lost 5 bases, and 8 bases lay in between. Per germline, CDR1 LGHDT and CDR2 YNNKEL (reference sequence). CDR3 length: 13 residues. Here the CDR3 DNA reads TGTGCCAGCAGCCAAGTGGCCGGAACTGAAGCTTTCTTT. This encodes CASSQVAGTEAFF.

The V call is TRBV19, the J call TRBJ1-2; D uncertain. Trimming stripped 1 base from V and 2 bases from J, with 5 bases between. Per germline, CDR1 LNHDA and CDR2 SQIVND (reference sequence). The CDR3 is 13 residues long. CDR3 amino acids: CASSIADNYGYTF. The CDR3 region has the DNA TGTGCCAGTAGTATAGCAGACAACTATGGCTACACCTTC.

The chain uses TRBV7-9 and TRBJ1-2; D unresolved. In germline, CDR1 is SEHNR, CDR2 FQNEAQ (reference sequence). The length of the CDR3 is 14 residues. The germline V and J ends were trimmed by 6 bases and 6 bases, with 17 bases remaining between them. The CDR3 loop reads CASSSSWEFNGYTF. CDR3 DNA: TGTGCCAGCAGTTCCTCCTGGGAGTTCAATGGCTACACCTTC.

The V gene is TRBV5-1, the J gene TRBJ2-5; the match to TRBD2 covers 9 bases. The CDR3 runs 15 residues. Per the germline V gene, CDR1 is SGHRS and CDR2 is YFSETQ. Trimming at V came to 0 bases and at J to 5 bases, leaving 5 bases not matched to a gene. The CDR3 DNA is TGCGCCAGCAGCTTGGAAGCGGGGGGCTGGGAGACCCAGTACTTC. Translated, it gives CASSLEAGGWETQYF.

The CDR3 DNA follows: TGTGCCAGCAGCAAAGGGGGGTCGAGACTAGGTTGCACCGGGGAGCTGTTTTTT. This gives the protein CASSKGGSRLGCTGELFF. The V and J genes are TRBV21-1 and TRBJ2-2; TRBD2 is taken as the D call from the table, unchecked against the DNA. TRBV21-1 is a pseudogene. The CDR3 sequence is 18 residues long.

The chain carries TRBV7-8 and TRBJ1-2; 8 bases agree with TRBD1. Germline V CDR1 and CDR2: SGHVS, FQNEAQ. The CDR3 extends over 16 amino acids. V was pared by 5 bases and J by 3 bases, with 11 bases of the junction left unmatched. The CDR3 bases are TGTGCCAGCAGCAAGGGGGGGCAGGGGGCCTACTATGGCTACACCTTC. This sequence encodes CASSKGGQGAYYGYTF.

This chain joins TRBV3-1 (or the pseudogene TRBV3-2) and TRBJ2-2; TRBD2 matches at 10 bases. After removal of 0 bases from V and 6 bases from J, the junction contained 7 bases not matched to a gene. The CDR3 contains 17 residues. Per the germline V gene, CDR1 is LGHDT and CDR2 is YNNKEL (reference sequence). The CDR3 sequence: CASSQDRSGRAPGELFF. The CDR3 bases are TGTGCCAGCAGCCAAGATAGAAGCGGGAGGGCCCCCGGGGAGCTGTTTTTT.

This chain links TRBV5-6 with TRBJ1-2, with 7 bases matching TRBD1. Unmatched junction bases numbered 11, after V lost 2 bases and J lost 7 bases. Germline V gene sequence: CDR1 SGHDT, CDR2 YYEEEE. The CDR3 covers 15 residues. Here the CDR3 reads CASSFEGGSLRGYTF. CDR3 in DNA: TGTGCCAGCAGCTTTGAAGGGGGCTCATTACGTGGCTACACCTTC. Filled out from reference TRBV5-6 and TRBJ1-2, the complete variable domain reads DAGVTQSPTHLIKTRGQQVTLRCSPKSGHDTVSWYQQALGQGPQFIFQYYEEEERQRGNFPDRFSGHQFPNYSSELNVNALLLGDSALYLCASSFEGGSLRGYTFGSGTRLTVV.

The rearrangement joins TRBV24-1 to TRBJ2-7; D is perhaps TRBD2 (6 bases). This CDR3 is 13 amino acids long. V was trimmed by 5 bases and J by 6 bases, leaving 13 bases between them. Germline CDR1 and CDR2: KGHDR and SFDVKD. CDR3 bases: TGTGCCACCAGTGCCACCTTGGGGGGCGAGCAGTACTTC. It translates to CATSATLGGEQYF.

The J gene is TRBJ2-1, the V gene TRBV11-1; possibly TRBD2 for D (6 bases). V lost 0 bases and J lost 8, with 14 bases in between. The CDR3 runs 15 residues. Germline V CDR1 and CDR2: SGHAT, FQDESV (reference sequence). The CDR3 coding sequence is TGTGCCAGCAGCTTAGCGCCGACTAGTTCCTATGAGCAGTTCTTC. Protein: CASSLAPTSSYEQFF. Drawing the rest from reference TRBV11-1 and TRBJ2-1, the complete variable domain is EAEVAQSPRYKITEKSQAVAFWCDPISGHATLYWYRQILGQGPELLVQFQDESVVDDSQLPKDRFSAERLKGVDSTLKIQPAELGDSAMYLCASSLAPTSSYEQFFGPGTRLTVL.

This clone was detected only a few times. This rearrangement joins TRBV28 to TRBJ1-1; the D gene is possibly TRBD1 (6 bases). The CDR3 length is 17 residues. Per germline, CDR1 MDHEN and CDR2 SYDVKM. V lost 1 base and J 0 bases, leaving 15 bases between the germline ends. The CDR3: CASSLFMETGLNTEAFF. CDR3 nucleotide sequence: TGTGCCAGCAGTTTATTTATGGAGACAGGCCTGAACACTGAAGCTTTCTTT.

The V and J genes are TRBV2 and TRBJ2-7, with 8 nucleotides matching TRBD2. J lost 13 bases, V lost 3 bases, and 8 bases had no gene match. Germline V gives CDR1 SNHLY, CDR2 FYNNEI. The CDR3 is 12 amino acids. CDR3 nucleotide sequence: TGTGCCAGCAGTGAGGCCGGGGGGGAGGAATACTTC. Protein: CASSEAGGEEYF.

This sequence joins TRBV3-1 (or the pseudogene TRBV3-2) and TRBJ2-7; 15 bases match TRBD2. Germline-derived CDR1 and CDR2 are LGHDT and YNNKEL (reference sequence). J was trimmed by 2 bases and V by 4 bases; bases with no gene match: 9. The CDR3 is 18 amino acids. CDR3: CASSPPGTSGRRTYEQYF. DNA for the CDR3: TGTGCCAGCAGCCCTCCGGGGACTAGCGGGAGGAGGACCTACGAGCAGTACTTC.

The chain recombines TRBV4-1 with TRBJ1-4, with D hard to call. The ends were cut back, 1 base at V and 7 bases at J, with 16 bases in the middle. The length of the CDR3 is 16 residues. Germline V gives CDR1 MGHRA, CDR2 YSYEKL. CDR3 sequence reads: CASSQVGGRGSEKLFF. CDR3 coding DNA: TGCGCCAGCAGCCAAGTGGGAGGGCGGGGTTCTGAAAAACTGTTTTTT.

The gene calls are TRBV7-9 and TRBJ1-5, with D perhaps matching TRBD1 (6 bases). Trimming took off 5 bases at V and 9 bases at J, with 17 bases between the two ends. In germline, CDR1 is SEHNR, CDR2 FQNEAQ (reference sequence). CDR3 length: 14 residues. Here the CDR3 reads CASSPQGSSLPQHF. The CDR3 DNA sequence: TGTGCCAGCAGCCCACAGGGTAGCTCTTTGCCCCAGCATTTT.

The genes are TRBV7-2 and TRBJ2-3; TRBD2 matches at 7 bases. Per the germline V gene, CDR1 is SGHTA and CDR2 is FQGNSA. The CDR3 has 15 residues. V shed 3 bases, J shed 2 bases, and the junction held 5 bases outside the gene matches. The CDR3 here is CASSFFGGTTDTQYF. The CDR3, as DNA: TGTGCCAGCAGCTTCTTCGGGGGGACCACAGATACGCAGTATTTT. Full variable domain (rest looked up from reference TRBV7-2 and TRBJ2-3): GAGVSQSPSNKVTEKGKDVELRCDPISGHTALYWYRQSLGQGLEFLIYFQGNSAPDKSGLPSDRFSAERTGGSVSTLTIQRTQQEDSAVYLCASSFFGGTTDTQYFGPGTRLTVL.

This clone was picked up a small number of times. The CDR3 loop is CASSPGSGAGATDTQYF. The CDR3 nucleotides read TGTGCCAGCAGCCCTGGGAGCGGGGCGGGCGCCACAGATACGCAGTATTTT. The J gene is TRBJ2-3, the V gene TRBV4-2; 7 bases fit TRBD2. The CDR3 contains 17 residues. Trimming at V came to 4 bases and at J to 2 bases, leaving 12 bases not matched to a gene. CDR1 is LGHNA and CDR2 is YNFKEQ in the germline V gene.

CDR3 loop: CASRPNVGFYGYTF. The CDR3 nucleotides read TGTGCCAGCAGACCAAACGTTGGATTCTATGGCTACACCTTC. The rearrangement links TRBV11-2 to TRBJ1-2, with no clear D. Germline loops: CDR1 SGHAT, CDR2 FQNNGV. Deletions cut 6 bases from V and 4 bases from J, with 15 bases between. The CDR3 spans 14 residues.

The gene calls are TRBV11-3 and TRBJ1-1; no clear D. V dropped 9 bases and J dropped 1 base, with 12 bases sitting between them. There are 13 residues in the CDR3. Germline lookup yields CDR1 SGHNT and CDR2 YENEEA. The CDR3 sequence is CASAPGPNTEAFF. CDR3 bases: TGTGCCAGTGCACCCGGGCCGAACACTGAAGCTTTCTTT.

This clone was observed a single time. The J gene is TRBJ2-5, the V gene TRBV18; 7 nucleotides agree with TRBD1. The length of the CDR3 is 15 residues. With V trimmed by 5 bases and J by 2 bases, 8 bases remained unmatched. The germline V gene has CDR1 KGHSH and CDR2 LQKENI. The CDR3 sequence: CASSITGTAQETQYF. In nucleotides, the CDR3 is TGTGCCAGCTCAATTACCGGGACAGCTCAAGAGACCCAGTACTTC.

Points on this clone: The same CDR3 can be traced to other DNA sequences in this sample. The genes are TRBV28 and TRBJ1-3, with 11 positions matching TRBD1. The CDR3 covers 15 residues. Germline V CDR1 and CDR2: MDHEN, SYDVKM. V was pared by 6 bases and J by 2 bases, with 3 bases of the junction left unmatched. In nucleotides, the CDR3 is TGTGCCAGCAGCCTGGGACAGGGGGCTGGAAACACCATATATTTT. As protein: CASSLGQGAGNTIYF.

This chain connects TRBV15 to TRBJ2-7; 9 bases are shared with TRBD2. J gave up 3 bases and V 0 bases, and 15 bases lay outside the gene matches. Germline V gene lookup returns CDR1 LNHNV and CDR2 YYDKDF (reference sequence). The CDR3 is 19 residues long. In DNA form, the CDR3 reads TGTGCCACCAGCAGAGATTATCGACTAGCGGCCCACGGAAGCTACGAGCAGTACTTC. It encodes CATSRDYRLAAHGSYEQYF.